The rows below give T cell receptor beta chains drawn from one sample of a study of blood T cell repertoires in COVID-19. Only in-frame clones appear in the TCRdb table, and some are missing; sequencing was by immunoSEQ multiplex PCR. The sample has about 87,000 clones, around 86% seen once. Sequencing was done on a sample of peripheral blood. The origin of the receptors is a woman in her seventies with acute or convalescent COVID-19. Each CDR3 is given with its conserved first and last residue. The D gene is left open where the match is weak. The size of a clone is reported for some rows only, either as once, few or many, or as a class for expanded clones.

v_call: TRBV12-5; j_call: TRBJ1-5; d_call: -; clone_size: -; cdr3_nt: TGTGCTAGTGCCCGTATGGTGAGCCAGCCCCAGCATTTT; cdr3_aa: CASARMVSQPQHF
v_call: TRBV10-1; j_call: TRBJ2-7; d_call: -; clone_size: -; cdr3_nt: TGCGCCAGCAGTCCAGGCAGGGGCTACGAGCAGTACTTC; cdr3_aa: CASSPGRGYEQYF
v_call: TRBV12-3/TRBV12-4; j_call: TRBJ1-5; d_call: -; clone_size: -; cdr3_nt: TGTGCCAGCACCCCAGGGGCTTCTCAGCCCCAGCATTTT; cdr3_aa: CASTPGASQPQHF
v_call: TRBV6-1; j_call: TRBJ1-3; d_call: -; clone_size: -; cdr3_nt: TGTGCCAGCAGTGAAGGACAGCCATCGTTCGGAAACACCATATATTTT; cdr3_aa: CASSEGQPSFGNTIYF
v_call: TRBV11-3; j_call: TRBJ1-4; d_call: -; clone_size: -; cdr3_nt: TGTGCCAGCAGCTTAGGGGAAGGGGAAAATGAAAAACTGTTTTTT; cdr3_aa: CASSLGEGENEKLFF
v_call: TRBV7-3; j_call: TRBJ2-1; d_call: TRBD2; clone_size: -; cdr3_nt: TGTGCCAGCAGTCCGGGAGGGAATGAGCAGTTCTTC; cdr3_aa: CASSPGGNEQFF
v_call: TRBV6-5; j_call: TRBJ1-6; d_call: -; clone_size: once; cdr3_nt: TGTGCCACCGGACAGTACTATAATTCACCCCTCCACTTT; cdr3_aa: CATGQYYNSPLHF
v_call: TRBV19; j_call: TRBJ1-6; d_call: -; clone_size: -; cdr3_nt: TGTGCCAGCGCGGGGATCGGGACGTCACCCCTCCACTTT; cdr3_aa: CASAGIGTSPLHF
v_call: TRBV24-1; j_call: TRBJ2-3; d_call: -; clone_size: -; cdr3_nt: TGTGCCACCAGTGAGGAGGGGCTAACGCAGTATTTT; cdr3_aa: CATSEEGLTQYF
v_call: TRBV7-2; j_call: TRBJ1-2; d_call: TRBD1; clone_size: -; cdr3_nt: TGTGCCAGCAGCTTCCTTCGGACAGGGGATGGCTACACCTTC; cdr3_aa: CASSFLRTGDGYTF
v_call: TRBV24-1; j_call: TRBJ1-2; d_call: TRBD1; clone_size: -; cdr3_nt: TGTGCCACCAGTGATAAGGACAGGTTTGGAGGCTACACCTTC; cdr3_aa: CATSDKDRFGGYTF
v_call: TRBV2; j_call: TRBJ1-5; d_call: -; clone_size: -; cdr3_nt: TGTGCCAGCAGCCCCCGGGGGGGATATCAGCCCCAGCATTTT; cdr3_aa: CASSPRGGYQPQHF
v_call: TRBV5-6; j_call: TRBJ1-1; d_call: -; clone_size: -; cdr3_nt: TGTGCCAGCAGCTTGGCCGACAGAAGGAACACTGAAGCTTTCTTT; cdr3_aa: CASSLADRRNTEAFF
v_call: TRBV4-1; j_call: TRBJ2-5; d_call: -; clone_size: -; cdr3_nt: TGCGCCAGCAGCCAGAGCGACAGGGGAGGGGAGACCCAGTACTTC; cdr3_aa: CASSQSDRGGETQYF
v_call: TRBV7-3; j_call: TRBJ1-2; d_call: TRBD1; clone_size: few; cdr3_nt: TGTGCCAGCAGCCTTCAGACAGGGGCGAACTATGGCTACACCTTC; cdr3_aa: CASSLQTGANYGYTF
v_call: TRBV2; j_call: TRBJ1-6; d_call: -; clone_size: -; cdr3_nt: TGTGCCAGCAGTGAAGGAGGGCTGGGCTCACCCCTCCACTTT; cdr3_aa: CASSEGGLGSPLHF
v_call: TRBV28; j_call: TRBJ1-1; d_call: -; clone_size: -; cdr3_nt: TGTGCCAGCAGTCTTCTAGGGGGATACTACGGGGCTGAAGCTTTCTTT; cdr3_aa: CASSLLGGYYGAEAFF
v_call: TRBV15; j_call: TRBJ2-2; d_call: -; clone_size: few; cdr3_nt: TGTGCCACCAGCATGGGGGCAGGGGACACCGGGGAGCTGTTTTTT; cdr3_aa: CATSMGAGDTGELFF
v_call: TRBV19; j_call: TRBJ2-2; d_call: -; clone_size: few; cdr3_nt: TGTGCCAGTAAGGAAAACAGGCCCGGGGAGCTGTTTTTT; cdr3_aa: CASKENRPGELFF
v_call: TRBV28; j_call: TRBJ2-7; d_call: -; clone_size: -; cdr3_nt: TGTGCCAGCAGTTTTGAAAGCATTCTCTACGAGCAGTACTTC; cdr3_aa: CASSFESILYEQYF
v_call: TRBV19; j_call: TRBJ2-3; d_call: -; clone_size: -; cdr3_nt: TGTGCCAGTAGTCCTGCCCCCCCGGGCACAGATACGCAGTATTTT; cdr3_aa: CASSPAPPGTDTQYF
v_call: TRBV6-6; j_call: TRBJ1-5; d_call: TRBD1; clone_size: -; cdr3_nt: TGTGCCAGCAGTTACTCGGACAGGAATAGCAATCAGCCCCAGCATTTT; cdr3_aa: CASSYSDRNSNQPQHF
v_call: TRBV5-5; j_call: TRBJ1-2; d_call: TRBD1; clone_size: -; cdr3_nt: TGTGCCAGCAGATACCCGGGGACAGGGGGTCACTATGGCTACACCTTC; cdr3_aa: CASRYPGTGGHYGYTF
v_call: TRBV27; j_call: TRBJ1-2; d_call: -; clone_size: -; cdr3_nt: TGTGCCAGCAGTTTCTACGACAGGTCCTATGGCTACACCTTC; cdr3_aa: CASSFYDRSYGYTF
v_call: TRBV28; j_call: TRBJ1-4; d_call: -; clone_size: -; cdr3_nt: TGTGCCAGCAGTTTTCACAATAATGAAAAACTGTTTTTT; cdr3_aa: CASSFHNNEKLFF
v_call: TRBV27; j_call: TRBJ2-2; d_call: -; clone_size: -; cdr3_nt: TGTGCCAGCAGCTGGACAGTAAACACCGGGGAGCTGTTTTTT; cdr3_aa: CASSWTVNTGELFF
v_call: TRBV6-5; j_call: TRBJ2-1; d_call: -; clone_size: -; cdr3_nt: TGTGCCAGCAGTTACTCTGGAGGGGGGGCGGACAATGAGCAGTTCTTC; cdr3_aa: CASSYSGGGADNEQFF
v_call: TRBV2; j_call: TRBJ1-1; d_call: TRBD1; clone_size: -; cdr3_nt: TGTGCCAGCGAAGAACAGGGGAGGTACACTGAAGCTTTCTTT; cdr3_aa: CASEEQGRYTEAFF
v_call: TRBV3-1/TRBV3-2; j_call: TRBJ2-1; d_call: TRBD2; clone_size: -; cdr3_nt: TGTGCCAGCAGCCAGATGGCGGGGGCCTACAATGAGCAGTTCTTC; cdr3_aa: CASSQMAGAYNEQFF
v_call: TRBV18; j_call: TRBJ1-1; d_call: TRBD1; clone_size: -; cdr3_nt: TGTGCCAGCTCCCGCCAACAGGGGGCGAACACTGAAGCTTTCTTT; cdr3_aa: CASSRQQGANTEAFF
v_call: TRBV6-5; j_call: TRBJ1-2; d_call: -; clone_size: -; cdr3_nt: TGTGCCAGCAGTTGGAGGGGCGCTAACTATGGCTACACCTTC; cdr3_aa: CASSWRGANYGYTF
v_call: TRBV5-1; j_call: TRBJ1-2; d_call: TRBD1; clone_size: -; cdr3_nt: TGCGCCAGCAGCCAGGGACAGGGGGCAAACTATGGCTACACCTTC; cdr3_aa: CASSQGQGANYGYTF
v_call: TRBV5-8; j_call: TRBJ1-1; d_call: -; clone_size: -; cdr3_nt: TGTGCCAGCAGCCCCCCCCAAAACACTGAAGCTTTCTTT; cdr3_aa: CASSPPQNTEAFF
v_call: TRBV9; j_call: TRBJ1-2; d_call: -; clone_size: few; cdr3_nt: TGTGCCAGCAGCGTAGCTGTGACCGCGGTCACTGGCTACACCTTC; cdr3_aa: CASSVAVTAVTGYTF
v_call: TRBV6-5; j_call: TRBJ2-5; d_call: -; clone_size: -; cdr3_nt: TGTGCCAGCAGCGGACAGCAAGAGACCCAGTACTTC; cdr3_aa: CASSGQQETQYF
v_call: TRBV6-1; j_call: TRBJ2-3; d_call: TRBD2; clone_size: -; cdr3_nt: TGTGCCAGCAGTGAAGGACTAGCGGGGGGGAGCACAGATACGCAGTATTTT; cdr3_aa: CASSEGLAGGSTDTQYF
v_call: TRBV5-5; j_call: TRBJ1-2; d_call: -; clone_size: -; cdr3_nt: TGTGCCAGCAGCTTGGTGGGGGGTAAAAACTATGGCTACACCTTC; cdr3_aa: CASSLVGGKNYGYTF
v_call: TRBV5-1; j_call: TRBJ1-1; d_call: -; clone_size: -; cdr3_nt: TGCGCCAGCAGCTTTTCTCCTTGGGGGGGGAACACTGAAGCTTTCTTT; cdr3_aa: CASSFSPWGGNTEAFF
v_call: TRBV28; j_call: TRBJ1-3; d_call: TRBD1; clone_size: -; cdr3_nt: TGTGCCAGCAGTGGACAGGGTGGTACCACCATATATTTT; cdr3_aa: CASSGQGGTTIYF
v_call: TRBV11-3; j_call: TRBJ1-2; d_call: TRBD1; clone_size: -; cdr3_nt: TGTGCCAGCAGCTTAGTACAGGGGTCATTCGGCTACACCTTC; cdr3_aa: CASSLVQGSFGYTF
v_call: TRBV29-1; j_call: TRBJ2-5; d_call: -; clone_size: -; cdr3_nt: TGCAGCGTTGAAGAGCGACAGCAAGAGACCCAGTACTTC; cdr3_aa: CSVEERQQETQYF
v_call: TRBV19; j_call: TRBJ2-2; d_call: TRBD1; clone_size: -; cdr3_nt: TGTGCCAGTAGTACGCAGGGGGTGGGAACCGGGGAGCTGTTTTTT; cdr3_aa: CASSTQGVGTGELFF
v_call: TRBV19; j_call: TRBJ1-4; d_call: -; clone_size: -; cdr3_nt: TGTGCCAGTAGTATAGGAGGAGGGTCGGGAGAAAAACTGTTTTTT; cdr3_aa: CASSIGGGSGEKLFF
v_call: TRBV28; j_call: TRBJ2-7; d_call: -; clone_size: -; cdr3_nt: TGTGCCAGCAGTTTTGGGCCCGTCTACTACGAGCAGTACTTC; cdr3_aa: CASSFGPVYYEQYF
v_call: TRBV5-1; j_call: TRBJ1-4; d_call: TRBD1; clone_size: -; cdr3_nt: TGCGCCAGCAGCTTGCCACAGGGGAATGAAAAACTGTTTTTT; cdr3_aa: CASSLPQGNEKLFF
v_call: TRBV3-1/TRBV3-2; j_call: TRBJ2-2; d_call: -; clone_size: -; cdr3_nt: TGTGCCAGCAACCCGGGTTGGAACACCGGGGAGCTGTTTTTT; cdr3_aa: CASNPGWNTGELFF
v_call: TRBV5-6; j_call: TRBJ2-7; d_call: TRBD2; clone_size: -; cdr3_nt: TGTGCCAGCAACCAAAAGGGACTAGCGGGGAGCTACGAGCAGTACTTC; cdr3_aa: CASNQKGLAGSYEQYF
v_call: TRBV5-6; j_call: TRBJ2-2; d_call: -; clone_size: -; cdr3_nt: TGTGCCAGCAGCTTGATAGGTCAGGGCAACACCGGGGAGCTGTTTTTT; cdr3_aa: CASSLIGQGNTGELFF
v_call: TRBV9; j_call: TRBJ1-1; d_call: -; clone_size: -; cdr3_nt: TGTGCCAGCAGCCCGTCTTCCAACACTGAAGCTTTCTTT; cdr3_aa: CASSPSSNTEAFF
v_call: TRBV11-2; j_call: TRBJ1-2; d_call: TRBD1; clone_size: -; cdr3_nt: TGTGCCAGCAGCCACGGACAGGCTGGCTACACCTTC; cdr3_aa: CASSHGQAGYTF
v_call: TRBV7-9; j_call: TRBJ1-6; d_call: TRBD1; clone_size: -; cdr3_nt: TGTGCCAGCAGCTCGGGACAGGGGGCGAGTTCACCCCTCCACTTT; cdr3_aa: CASSSGQGASSPLHF